This TCR beta chain comes out of a study of T cell repertoires in cytomegalovirus infection. Overall study: From public TCR beta signatures came an indication of both CMV infection and matching HLA type. Broader study findings: HLA-C-restricted CMV clonotypes gave the most frequent clonotype in two of eight donors. People with CMV and the relevant HLA were identified by cumulative public TCR beta family frequency.

TCRdb passed the reads through MiXCR, listing each CDR3 protein once. The sample yields about 680,000 distinct CDR3 sequences, 20% to 25% seen once. For this clonotype: Its antigen is as yet unknown.

The CDR3 spans 13 residues. With V trimmed by 5 bases and J by 7 bases, 4 bases remained unmatched. The germline V gene has CDR1 LGHNT and CDR2 FRNRAP. The receptor was derived from a human donor in good health (CMV status not recorded). Some clones in this sample may be carry-over from other donors' samples. This chain connects TRBV12-5 to TRBJ1-5, with 8 nucleotides matching TRBD1. The sequenced sample consisted of CD8+ T cells from PBMCs. DNA for the CDR3: TGTGCTAGTGGTCCTCAGGGGGCGCAGCCCCAGCATTTT. It codes for CASGPQGAQPQHF.